These 6 T cell receptor beta chains came from one sample sequenced in a study of blood T cell repertoires in COVID-19. Sequencing used immunoSEQ multiplex PCR; TCRdb keeps in-frame clones, though not all of them. In the table there are 110,000 to 150,000 clones, about 87% of which are singletons. Specimen: peripheral blood. These receptors all stem from a human donor in a cohort sampled during active COVID-19.

The chain joins TRBV6-5 to TRBJ1-1; 12 positions match TRBD1. The germline gives CDR1 MNHEY, CDR2 SVGAGI. V lost 6 bases, J lost 8 bases, and 7 bases stayed unmatched. CDR3 length: 14 residues. The CDR3 nucleotides read TGTGCCAGCAGCGCCGGGACAGGGGGCTCGGAAGCTTTCTTT. It specifies CASSAGTGGSEAFF.

The chain links TRBV10-3 to TRBJ2-3; TRBD2 agrees at 8 bases. Trimming at V came to 0 bases and at J to 2 bases, leaving 7 bases not matched to a gene. The CDR3 extends over 17 amino acids. Germline V gene data show CDR1 as ENHRY and CDR2 as SYGVKD. The CDR3 sequence: CAISESPGTRDTDTQYF. As DNA, the CDR3 is TGTGCCATCAGTGAGTCCCCCGGGACTAGGGACACAGATACGCAGTATTTT.

The rearrangement uses TRBV19 and TRBJ2-4, with 7 bases matching TRBD2. The CDR3 runs to 17 residues. V lost 3 bases, J lost 0 bases, and 8 bases stayed unmatched. Germline assignment: CDR1 LNHDA and CDR2 SQIVND (reference sequence). The CDR3 is CASSIAGLHKAKNIQYF. CDR3 DNA: TGTGCCAGTAGTATCGCGGGACTACACAAAGCCAAAAACATTCAGTACTTC. Drawing the rest from reference TRBV19 and TRBJ2-4, the complete variable domain is DGGITQSPKYLFRKEGQNVTLSCEQNLNHDAMYWYRQDPGQGLRLIYYSQIVNDFQKGDIAEGYSVSREKKESFPLTVTSAQKNPTAFYLCASSIAGLHKAKNIQYFGAGTRLSVL.

The V gene is TRBV2, the J gene TRBJ2-1; 10 nucleotides match TRBD1. Germline V gene sequence: CDR1 SNHLY, CDR2 FYNNEI. The CDR3 is made up of 15 amino acids. J was trimmed by 7 bases and V by 5 bases; bases with no gene match: 8. CDR3 loop: CASSPTTGGRNEQFF. In DNA form, the CDR3 reads TGTGCCAGCAGTCCGACGACAGGGGGCAGGAATGAGCAGTTCTTC. The full variable domain, its missing parts supplied by reference TRBV2 and TRBJ2-1, is EPEVTQTPSHQVTQMGQEVILRCVPISNHLYFYWYRQILGQKVEFLVSFYNNEISEKSEIFDDQFSVERPDGSNFTLKIRSTKLEDSAMYFCASSPTTGGRNEQFFGPGTRLTVL.

CDR3 in DNA: TGTGCCAGCAGCGTTGACAACTCCTACGAGCAGTACTTC. It encodes CASSVDNSYEQYF. The gene calls are TRBV28 and TRBJ2-7, with unresolved D. CDR3 size: 13 residues. Germline values: CDR1 MDHEN, CDR2 SYDVKM. Trimming took 6 bases from V and 0 from J, leaving 9 bases between them.

This chain joins TRBV7-6 and TRBJ2-1, with D perhaps TRBD1 (6 bases). V lost 5 bases and J lost 5, with 16 bases in between. This CDR3 region has 15 residues. Germline CDR1 SGHVS, CDR2 FNYEAQ. The CDR3 DNA is TGTGCCAGCAGCCCCCCAGGGGACCCACACAATGAGCAGTTCTTC. Its translation: CASSPPGDPHNEQFF.